The 7 T cell receptor beta chains listed next were all sequenced from one sample in a study of T cell responses to AZD1222 COVID-19 vaccine (dated by TCRdb to about 2021). The time point label, as the study defines it: baseline before first vaccination. The library was built by means of the immunoSEQ multiplex PCR assay. TCRdb limited this immuneACCESS table to in-frame rearrangements with V and J called. A share of clones is missing; checked studies link under half to unresolved V genes, and the rest is unexplained. Across this sample there are approximately 150,000 clones, with approximately 90% seen only once. The top ten hold about 4.5% of the sample. Material: peripheral blood, obtained on day 0 of AZD1222 vaccination. Receptors were obtained from an adult in good health.

This clone was picked up a small number of times. CDR3 DNA sequence: TGCGCCAGCAGCCAAGGGGGACAGGGGTTACCTGAAAAACTGTTTTTT. Amino acid sequence: CASSQGGQGLPEKLFF. This rearrangement joins TRBV4-1 to TRBJ1-4; TRBD1 matches at 10 bases. CDR3 length equals 16 residues. Germline-derived CDR1 and CDR2 are MGHRA and YSYEKL. J lost 7 bases, V lost 1 base, and 6 bases had no gene match.

The chain recombines TRBV5-1 with TRBJ2-7; D might be TRBD2 (5 bases). This CDR3 comprises 14 residues. V was cut by 0 bases and J by 2 bases, with 9 bases left in between. CDR1 is SGHRS, CDR2 YFSETQ, per germline. The CDR3 sequence: CASSLVSGPYEQYF. The CDR3 nucleotides are TGCGCCAGCAGCTTGGTGAGCGGCCCCTACGAGCAGTACTTC. The whole variable domain, remainder taken from reference TRBV5-1 and TRBJ2-7, is KAGVTQTPRYLIKTRGQQVTLSCSPISGHRSVSWYQQTPGQGLQFLFEYFSETQRNKGNFPGRFSGRQFSNSRSEMNVSTLELGDSALYLCASSLVSGPYEQYFGPGTRLTVT.

The genes are TRBV7-9 and TRBJ2-4; TRBD1 agrees at 9 bases. The trim removed 5 bases at V and 6 bases at J, leaving 8 bases unmatched. CDR1 and CDR2 (germline): SEHNR, FQNEAQ (reference sequence). The CDR3 contains 15 residues. The CDR3 is CASSDPGQGRNIQYF. In DNA, the CDR3 is TGTGCCAGCAGCGATCCGGGACAGGGTCGAAACATTCAGTACTTC. Based on the CDR3 plus reference TRBV7-9 and TRBJ2-4, the full variable domain is DTGVSQNPRHKITKRGQNVTFRCDPISEHNRLYWYRQTLGQGPEFLTYFQNEAQLEKSRLLSDRFSAERPKGSFSTLEIQRTEQGDSAMYLCASSDPGQGRNIQYFGAGTRLSVL.

This clone was seen a handful of times. The chain links TRBV15 to TRBJ1-5, with 11 positions matching TRBD1. From germline, CDR1 is LNHNV and CDR2 YYDKDF (reference sequence). This CDR3 has 21 residues. J was trimmed by 1 base and V by 1 base; bases with no gene match: 15. The CDR3 DNA follows: TGTGCCACCAGCAGAGGGTATACTTGGACAGGGGGCGCCGGGAGCAATCAGCCCCAGCATTTT. As protein: CATSRGYTWTGGAGSNQPQHF.

CDR3 nucleotides: TGTGCCAGCAGCCAAGAGGGGACATACCGAACTGGAAACACCATATATTTT. Translation gives CASSQEGTYRTGNTIYF. The J gene is TRBJ1-3, the V gene TRBV14; perhaps TRBD1 as D (6 bases). The germline V gene has CDR1 SGHDN and CDR2 FVKESK. Between the trimmed V and J ends, which lost 0 bases and 2 bases, there was a span of 14 bases. CDR3 length equals 17 residues.

Concerning this clone itself: The same CDR3 can be traced to other DNA sequences in this sample. The chain is built from TRBV18 and TRBJ2-7; D is possibly TRBD1 (5 bases). CDR3 length: 12 amino acids. Trimming removed 6 bases from V and 4 bases from J, with 10 bases in between. CDR1 is KGHSH, CDR2 LQKENI, per germline. CDR3 in DNA: TGTGCCAGCTCGCCCGACAGTTACGAGCAGTACTTC. It encodes CASSPDSYEQYF.

The J gene is TRBJ2-5, the V gene TRBV5-4, with no clear D. The V end lost 2 bases, the J end lost 0 bases, and 11 bases lay between the germline ends. Germline CDR1 and CDR2: SGHNT and YYREEE (reference sequence). This CDR3 has 15 amino acids. The CDR3 bases are TGTGCCAGCAGCTTAGGGCCCCGCGACCAAGAGACCCAGTACTTC. Amino acids: CASSLGPRDQETQYF.